These 10 T cell receptor beta chains were all obtained from the same sample, sequenced in a study of cytotoxic CD8 clonotypes in ibrutinib-treated CLL (dated by TCRdb to the early 2020s). Library generation was performed with the immunoSEQ multiplex PCR assay. TCRdb stores this immuneACCESS table with in-frame sequences only. Part of the clones is absent; in the studies checked, under half of the shortfall reflects unresolved V genes, and no reason is known for the rest. In all, the sample holds over 200,000 clones, and just under 80% of those were seen once. Roughly an eighth of the sample is taken by the ten largest. This specimen's time point label, interpreted: 12 months on ibrutinib. Sequenced material: PBMCs, taken after 12 months of ibrutinib treatment. These receptors came from a human donor with chronic lymphocytic leukemia.

The chain carries TRBV5-1 and TRBJ1-2, with D tentatively TRBD1 (5 bases). This CDR3 spans 16 amino acids. Germline-derived CDR1 and CDR2 are SGHRS and YFSETQ. V shed 2 bases and J shed 5 bases, with 19 bases lying between them. The CDR3 DNA reads as TGCGCCAGCAGCTTAAGAGGGGCAGAGATAAATTATGGCTACACCTTC. It codes for CASSLRGAEINYGYTF. The full variable domain, with the rest looked up from reference TRBV5-1 and TRBJ1-2, is KAGVTQTPRYLIKTRGQQVTLSCSPISGHRSVSWYQQTPGQGLQFLFEYFSETQRNKGNFPGRFSGRQFSNSRSEMNVSTLELGDSALYLCASSLRGAEINYGYTFGSGTRLTVV.

The gene calls are TRBV18 and TRBJ2-2, with 9 bases fitting TRBD1. CDR3 length equals 16 residues. Germline V gives CDR1 KGHSH, CDR2 LQKENI. Trimming cost V 6 bases and J 3 bases; bases outside gene matches: 8. CDR3 amino acids: CASSLSWDRDTGELFF. CDR3 nucleotides: TGTGCCAGCTCTCTCTCGTGGGACAGGGACACCGGGGAGCTGTTTTTT.

The genes are TRBV30 and TRBJ2-7; 9 bases line up with TRBD1. The germline CDR1 and CDR2 sequences are GTSNPN and SVGIG (reference sequence). V shed 0 bases, J shed 9 bases, and the junction held 6 bases outside the gene matches. This CDR3 spans 13 amino acids. The CDR3 DNA reads TGTGCCTGGAGTGTAGGGACAGGGTTCGGGCAGTACTTC. This gives the protein CAWSVGTGFGQYF.

This chain links TRBV5-1 with TRBJ2-3, with 14 nucleotides matching TRBD2. The junction had 6 bases not matched to a gene; V was cut back by 4 bases and J by 2 bases. The CDR3 extends over 17 amino acids. The V gene's germline CDR1 is SGHRS and CDR2 YFSETQ. The CDR3 spells CASSHGLAGGLTDTQYF. CDR3 coding DNA: TGCGCCAGCAGCCACGGACTAGCGGGGGGCCTCACAGATACGCAGTATTTT.

In this sample, this clone turned up once. The rearrangement joins TRBV5-4 to TRBJ1-1, with TRBD1 identical over 9 bases. With V trimmed by 0 bases and J by 4 bases, 4 bases remained unmatched. This CDR3 contains 15 residues. Looked up from germline, CDR1 is SGHNT and CDR2 is YYREEE (reference sequence). The CDR3, as DNA: TGTGCCAGCAGCTTGGGAACAGGGGGCGGCACTGAAGCTTTCTTT. Residues: CASSLGTGGGTEAFF.

This chain links TRBV30 with TRBJ1-4; no definite D call. Germline V gene data show CDR1 as GTSNPN and CDR2 as SVGIG (reference sequence). The CDR3 consists of 17 residues. CDR3 coding DNA: TGTGCATCGCCTAGGCCGAGGGTGGGGTCAACTAATGAAAAACTGTTTTTT. Protein: CASPRPRVGSTNEKLFF.

The genes are TRBV6-4 and TRBJ1-1; D is unresolved. Trimming stripped 4 bases from V and 5 bases from J, with 11 bases between. Germline V CDR1 and CDR2: MRHNA, SNTAGT. There are 13 residues in the CDR3. The CDR3 region is CASSGNDNTEAFF. CDR3 coding DNA: TGTGCCAGCAGTGGAAACGATAATACTGAAGCTTTCTTT.

The V call is TRBV20-1, the J call TRBJ2-7; the D is unclear. Germline V gene data show CDR1 as DFQATT and CDR2 as SNEGSKA (reference sequence). The CDR3 runs to 11 residues. Between the trimmed V and J ends, which lost 3 bases and 6 bases, there was a span of 9 bases. The DNA of the CDR3 is TGCAGTGCTAGTGCCGTCGTCGAGCAGTACTTC. It codes for CSASAVVEQYF.

On this clone: The same CDR3 is also encoded by other DNA sequences in this sample. The chain has TRBV10-3 and TRBJ2-5; D gene ambiguous. The ends were cut back, 2 bases at V and 5 bases at J, with 3 bases in the middle. Germline CDR1 is ENHRY and CDR2 is SYGVKD. The CDR3 runs to 11 residues. CDR3 nucleotide sequence: TGTGCCATCAGTGAGCGGGAGACCCAGTACTTC. Protein sequence: CAISERETQYF.

The rearrangement joins TRBV27 to TRBJ1-1; possibly TRBD1 for D (5 bases). The CDR3 extends over 17 amino acids. Germline V lookup: CDR1 MNHEY, CDR2 SMNVEV (reference sequence). Deletions cut 2 bases from V and 4 bases from J, with 20 bases between. Here the CDR3 reads CASSLIGDVAMGTEAFF. As DNA, the CDR3 is TGTGCCAGCAGTTTAATTGGGGACGTCGCGATGGGCACTGAAGCTTTCTTT.